This TCR beta chain was found in a study of vaccination and CD4 T cells after COVID-19. About the research overall: Investigators drew the post-COVID samples a median roughly 96 days after diagnosis, with a range of 35 to 161. Investigators stimulated cells with overlapping spike peptides drawn from SARS-CoV-2, HCoV-NL63, HCoV-OC43 and HCoV-229E. Control cultures used a CEFX viral epitope pool, an HIV-1 Nef peptide pool, or no peptide.

Oncomine TCR Beta short-read sequencing was applied to DNA from cultured CD4+ T cells. TCRdb analysed the PCR reads with MiXCR anew, one entry per CDR3 protein. The sample lists around 19,000 distinct CDR3 sequences, around 49% seen once, with 4% in the top ten. As concerns this clonotype: As yet, its antigen is unknown.

Treatment noted: approximately 10-day PBMC culture with coronavirus spike peptide pools or control peptides (ViraFEST assay). Material: CD4+ T cells from blood, cultured in vitro. The receptor comes from a human donor who had recovered from COVID-19.

For the CDR3, the DNA is TGCAGTGCTTCCCTTCCGAACACCGGGGAGCTGTTTTTT. Protein sequence: CSASLPNTGELFF. The rearrangement uses TRBV20-1 and TRBJ2-2; D gene uncertain. V was clipped by 5 bases and J by 0 bases, with 7 bases between them. The CDR3 spans 13 residues. Germline assignment: CDR1 DFQATT and CDR2 SNEGSKA (reference sequence).